Below, 13 T cell receptor beta chains from the same sample are listed, as sequenced in a study of long-term antiretroviral therapy in people with HIV. It was version v3.0 of the immunoSEQ assay that was run at survey level. Libraries were prepared by immunoSEQ multiplex PCR; TCRdb keeps only in-frame clonotypes and omits some of them. The sample includes 35,000 to 45,000 clones, about 80% of them seen just once. Sequenced here: unsorted PBMCs, sampled 3.4 years after starting antiretroviral therapy. These receptors came from a man younger than 40 with HIV.

This clone was seen a handful of times. The CDR3 DNA reads TGTGCCAGTAGTACCCTCAGGACGGTCCGCAATCAGCCCCAGCATTTT. Translation: CASSTLRTVRNQPQHF. The chain recombines TRBV19 with TRBJ1-5; D is unclear. V was trimmed by 4 bases and J by 2 bases, leaving 15 bases between them. The CDR3 is 16 amino acids. The V gene's germline CDR1 is LNHDA and CDR2 SQIVND (reference sequence).

This clone has only one observation. This CDR3 is CASSVGPGGDRFSEQYF. CDR3 DNA: TGTGCCAGCAGCGTAGGCCCTGGGGGGGACAGGTTCAGCGAGCAGTACTTC. The chain has TRBV9 and TRBJ2-7, with D perhaps matching TRBD1 (8 bases). Germline CDR1 reads SGDLS; CDR2 reads YYNGEE. The length of the CDR3 is 17 residues. V was trimmed by 0 bases and J by 6 bases, leaving 22 bases between them.

The V and J genes are TRBV28 and TRBJ1-2; D is perhaps TRBD1 (5 bases). Trimming pared 5 bases from V and 2 bases from J, leaving 15 bases between. The CDR3 runs to 15 residues. CDR1 is MDHEN, CDR2 SYDVKM, per germline. CDR3 coding DNA: TGTGCCAGCAGTGTAGAGGGTCGGGGGAACTATGGCTACACCTTC. It codes for CASSVEGRGNYGYTF.

The chain links TRBV7-9 to TRBJ2-7; D not certain. V was cut by 3 bases and J by 2 bases, with 5 bases left in between. The CDR3 length is 12 residues. Germline loops: CDR1 SEHNR, CDR2 FQNEAQ (reference sequence). The CDR3 here is CASSLGTYEQYF. The CDR3 DNA reads as TGTGCCAGCAGCTTGGGGACCTACGAGCAGTACTTC.

This clone showed up just once. This sequence joins TRBV7-8 and TRBJ2-3; D may be TRBD2 (5 bases). This CDR3 is 13 amino acids long. V was pared by 7 bases and J by 9 bases, with 17 bases between. Germline CDR1 is SGHVS and CDR2 is FQNEAQ. CDR3 DNA: TGTGCCAGCAAATTACCAGCCTTAGCGACGCAGTATTTT. Protein product: CASKLPALATQYF.

The rearrangement uses TRBV6-1 and TRBJ2-7; the D is unclear. V lost 6 bases and J 5 bases, leaving 17 bases between the germline ends. Germline V gene data show CDR1 as MNHNS and CDR2 as SASEGT. The CDR3 spans 14 residues. Here the CDR3 reads CASRVAPGGNEQYF. The DNA for the CDR3 is TGTGCCAGCAGGGTAGCACCCGGTGGGAACGAGCAGTACTTC.

The chain carries TRBV19 and TRBJ2-7, with D perhaps matching TRBD1 (6 bases). CDR1 and CDR2 from the germline V gene are LNHDA and SQIVND (reference sequence). V lost 4 bases and J lost 2, with 9 bases in between. The CDR3 consists of 13 residues. This CDR3 reads CASSKGEPYEQYF. The CDR3 nucleotides are TGTGCCAGTAGTAAGGGGGAGCCCTACGAGCAGTACTTC.

The chain employs TRBV15 and TRBJ1-2; 8 bases match TRBD1. From germline, CDR1 is LNHNV and CDR2 YYDKDF (reference sequence). The CDR3 has 19 residues. Losses at the gene ends were 1 base for V and 3 bases for J; bases not matched to a gene: 16. CDR3 in amino acids: CATSRGIRTGYPHYYGYTF. For the CDR3, the DNA is TGTGCCACCAGCAGAGGGATCCGGACAGGGTACCCCCACTACTATGGCTACACCTTC.

The V and J genes are TRBV6-6 and TRBJ1-3; D is uncertain. Trimming cost V 9 bases and J 0 bases, with 18 bases left between them. The germline CDR1 and CDR2 sequences are MNHNY and SVGAGI (reference sequence). The length of the CDR3 is 16 residues. The CDR3 protein is CASRYGEAFSGNTIYF. CDR3 sequence (DNA): TGTGCCAGTAGATATGGAGAAGCGTTCTCTGGAAACACCATATATTTT.

This clone was counted only a few times. The J gene is TRBJ1-3, the V gene TRBV2; a possible D gene is TRBD1 (5 bases). CDR3 length: 14 amino acids. Trimming removed 5 bases from V and 0 bases from J, with 8 bases in between. Germline loops: CDR1 SNHLY, CDR2 FYNNEI. The DNA for the CDR3 is TGTGCCAGCAGTTTGGGGACCTCTGGAAACACCATATATTTT. Protein sequence: CASSLGTSGNTIYF. Full variable domain (outside the CDR3, taken from reference TRBV2 and TRBJ1-3): EPEVTQTPSHQVTQMGQEVILRCVPISNHLYFYWYRQILGQKVEFLVSFYNNEISEKSEIFDDQFSVERPDGSNFTLKIRSTKLEDSAMYFCASSLGTSGNTIYFGEGSWLTVV.

The V gene is TRBV28, the J gene TRBJ1-4; D remains ambiguous. The V and J ends lost 3 bases and 0 bases respectively, with 11 bases between them. The CDR3 has 16 residues. Germline values: CDR1 MDHEN, CDR2 SYDVKM. Written as DNA, the CDR3 is TGTGCCAGCAGTTTGAGGATAGCATCAACTAATGAAAAACTGTTTTTT. This translates into CASSLRIASTNEKLFF.

V and J are TRBV6-1 and TRBJ2-3; D not certain. V shed 5 bases and J shed 4 bases, with 16 bases lying between them. Germline V gene data show CDR1 as MNHNS and CDR2 as SASEGT. The CDR3 contains 15 residues. The CDR3: CASSLRVLQPDTQYF. The DNA of the CDR3 is TGTGCCAGCAGTCTCCGAGTATTACAGCCAGATACGCAGTATTTT.

This chain connects TRBV2 to TRBJ2-1; D assignment may be TRBD1 or TRBD2 (5 bases each). Germline-derived CDR1 and CDR2 are SNHLY and FYNNEI. The ends were cut back, 8 bases at V and 0 bases at J, with 11 bases in the middle. The CDR3 totals 14 residues. CDR3 sequence reads: CASPGLDSYNEQFF. CDR3 nucleotides: TGTGCCAGCCCGGGGCTAGACTCCTACAATGAGCAGTTCTTC.